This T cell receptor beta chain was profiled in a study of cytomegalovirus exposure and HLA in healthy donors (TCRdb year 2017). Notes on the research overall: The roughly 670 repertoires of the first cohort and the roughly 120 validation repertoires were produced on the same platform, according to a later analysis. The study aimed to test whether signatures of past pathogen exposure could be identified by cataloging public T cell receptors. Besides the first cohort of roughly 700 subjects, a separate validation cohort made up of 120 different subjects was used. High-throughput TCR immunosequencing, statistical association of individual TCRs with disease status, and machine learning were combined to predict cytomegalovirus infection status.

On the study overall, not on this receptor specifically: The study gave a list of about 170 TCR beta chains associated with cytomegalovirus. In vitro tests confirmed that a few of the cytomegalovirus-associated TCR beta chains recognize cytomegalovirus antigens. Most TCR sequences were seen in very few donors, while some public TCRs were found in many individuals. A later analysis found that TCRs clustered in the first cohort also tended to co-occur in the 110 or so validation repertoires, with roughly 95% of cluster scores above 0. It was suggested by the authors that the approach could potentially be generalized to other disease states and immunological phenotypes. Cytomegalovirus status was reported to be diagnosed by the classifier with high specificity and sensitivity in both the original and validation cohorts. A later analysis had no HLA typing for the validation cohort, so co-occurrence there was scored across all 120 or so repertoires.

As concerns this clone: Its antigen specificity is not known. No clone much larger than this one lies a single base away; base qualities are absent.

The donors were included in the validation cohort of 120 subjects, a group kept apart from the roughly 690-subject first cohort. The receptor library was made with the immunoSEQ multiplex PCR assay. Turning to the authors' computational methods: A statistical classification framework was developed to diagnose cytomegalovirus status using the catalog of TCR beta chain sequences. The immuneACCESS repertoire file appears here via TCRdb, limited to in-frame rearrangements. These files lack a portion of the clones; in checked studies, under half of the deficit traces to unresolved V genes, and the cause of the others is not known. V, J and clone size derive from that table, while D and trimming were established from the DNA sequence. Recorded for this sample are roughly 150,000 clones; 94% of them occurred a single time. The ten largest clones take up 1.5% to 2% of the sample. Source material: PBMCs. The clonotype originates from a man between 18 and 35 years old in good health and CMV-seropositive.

The CDR3 protein: CASSPWGQGDLGANVLTF. The bases are TGTGCCAGCAGTCCGTGGGGACAGGGAGATTTGGGGGCCAACGTCCTGACTTTC. The chain is made from TRBV2 and TRBJ2-6; 9 nucleotides in the junction match TRBD1. CDR1 SNHLY and CDR2 FYNNEI are derived from the germline V gene. Including cysteine and phenylalanine, the CDR3 has 18 amino acids. The only DNA kept is the CDR3, 54 bases in frame from the first base. Trimming accounts for 5 bases at V and 4 bases at J, while the number of junction bases matched to no gene is 12.